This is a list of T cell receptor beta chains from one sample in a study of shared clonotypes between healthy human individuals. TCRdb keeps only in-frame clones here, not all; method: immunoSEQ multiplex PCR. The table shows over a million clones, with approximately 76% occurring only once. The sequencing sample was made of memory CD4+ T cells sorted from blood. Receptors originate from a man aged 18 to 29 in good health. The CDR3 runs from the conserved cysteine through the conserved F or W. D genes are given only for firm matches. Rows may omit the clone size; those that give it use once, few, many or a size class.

CDR3aa: CAWTNLGGGSTYEQYF; CDR3nt: TGTGCCTGGACCAACCTAGGGGGGGGGTCAACCTACGAGCAGTACTTC; abundance: .; v_gene: TRBV30; d_gene: .; j_gene: TRBJ2-7
CDR3aa: CASSLTGQLYEQYF; CDR3nt: TGTGCCAGCAGTTTGACCGGACAGCTCTACGAGCAGTACTTC; abundance: .; v_gene: TRBV28; d_gene: .; j_gene: TRBJ2-7
CDR3aa: CASSRNAGPLAGGPNTGELFF; CDR3nt: TGTGCCAGCTCAAGGAACGCGGGGCCGCTAGCGGGAGGGCCGAACACCGGGGAGCTGTTTTTT; abundance: .; v_gene: TRBV18; d_gene: TRBD2; j_gene: TRBJ2-2
CDR3aa: CASSLMGVDRVEGETQYF; CDR3nt: TGTGCCAGCAGCTTAATGGGGGTCGACAGGGTTGAGGGAGAGACCCAGTACTTC; abundance: .; v_gene: TRBV7-3; d_gene: TRBD1; j_gene: TRBJ2-5
CDR3aa: CASQGESYNSPLHF; CDR3nt: TGTGCCAGTCAGGGAGAGTCCTATAATTCACCCCTCCACTTT; abundance: .; v_gene: TRBV19; d_gene: .; j_gene: TRBJ1-6
CDR3aa: CASSQDMGGAEGNTIYF; CDR3nt: TGCGCCAGCAGCCAAGATATGGGGGGCGCGGAAGGAAACACCATATATTTT; abundance: .; v_gene: TRBV4-3; d_gene: .; j_gene: TRBJ1-3
CDR3aa: CASSQAERGQGYTF; CDR3nt: TGTGCCAGCAGCCAAGCGGAGAGGGGGCAAGGCTACACCTTC; abundance: .; v_gene: TRBV7-2; d_gene: TRBD1; j_gene: TRBJ1-2
CDR3aa: CASSQVVGLNTGELFF; CDR3nt: TGTGCCAGCAGCCAAGTAGTTGGCCTGAACACCGGGGAGCTGTTTTTT; abundance: .; v_gene: TRBV4-2; d_gene: .; j_gene: TRBJ2-2
CDR3aa: CASRKQKTPLKDPEKLFF; CDR3nt: TGTGCCAGCAGAAAACAAAAAACCCCACTAAAGGATCCCGAAAAACTGTTTTTT; abundance: .; v_gene: TRBV27; d_gene: .; j_gene: TRBJ1-4
CDR3aa: CASSFNRGPYEQYF; CDR3nt: TGCGCCAGCAGCTTCAACAGGGGGCCATACGAGCAGTACTTC; abundance: few; v_gene: TRBV4-1; d_gene: TRBD1; j_gene: TRBJ2-7
CDR3aa: CASSRTGNEQFF; CDR3nt: TGTGCCAGCAGCCGAACGGGGAATGAGCAGTTCTTC; abundance: .; v_gene: TRBV4-2; d_gene: .; j_gene: TRBJ2-1
CDR3aa: CASSLPDRAAEQYF; CDR3nt: TGTGCCAGCAGCCTTCCGGACAGGGCGGCCGAGCAGTACTTC; abundance: .; v_gene: TRBV5-6; d_gene: TRBD1; j_gene: TRBJ2-7
CDR3aa: CASSQSGNGNTIYF; CDR3nt: TGCGCCAGCAGCCAGTCGGGCAATGGAAACACCATATATTTT; abundance: .; v_gene: TRBV4-3; d_gene: .; j_gene: TRBJ1-3
CDR3aa: CAISPGTSGHSSTDTQYF; CDR3nt: TGTGCCATCAGTCCCGGGACTAGCGGGCATTCTAGCACAGATACGCAGTATTTT; abundance: .; v_gene: TRBV10-3; d_gene: TRBD2; j_gene: TRBJ2-3
CDR3aa: CASSLGVGTEAFF; CDR3nt: TGTGCCAGCAGCTTAGGGGTCGGAACTGAAGCTTTCTTT; abundance: .; v_gene: TRBV11-2; d_gene: .; j_gene: TRBJ1-1
CDR3aa: CASRRRQVRHEAFF; CDR3nt: TGTGCCAGCAGACGGAGACAGGTTCGACACGAAGCTTTCTTT; abundance: .; v_gene: TRBV6-5; d_gene: .; j_gene: TRBJ1-1
CDR3aa: CASSSPGEVLSDTQYF; CDR3nt: TGTGCCAGCAGTTCCCCGGGGGAAGTTTTGTCAGATACGCAGTATTTT; abundance: .; v_gene: TRBV28; d_gene: .; j_gene: TRBJ2-3
CDR3aa: CASSSFGEGSSYEQYF; CDR3nt: TGTGCCAGCAGTTCTTTCGGAGAAGGCAGCTCCTACGAGCAGTACTTC; abundance: once; v_gene: TRBV28; d_gene: .; j_gene: TRBJ2-7
CDR3aa: CASSLDGPQPQHF; CDR3nt: TGTGCCAGCAGCTTGGACGGACCGCAGCCCCAGCATTTT; abundance: .; v_gene: TRBV5-5; d_gene: .; j_gene: TRBJ1-5
CDR3aa: CALRQGMNTGELFF; CDR3nt: TGTGCCTTACGACAGGGCATGAACACCGGGGAGCTGTTTTTT; abundance: .; v_gene: TRBV30; d_gene: TRBD1; j_gene: TRBJ2-2
CDR3aa: CASSPDRGRNEQYF; CDR3nt: TGTGCCAGCAGCCCCGACAGGGGAAGGAACGAGCAGTACTTC; abundance: .; v_gene: TRBV7-3; d_gene: TRBD1; j_gene: TRBJ2-7
CDR3aa: CASSLLGTGSDTQYF; CDR3nt: TGTGCCAGCAGCCTTTTGGGGACAGGGTCAGATACGCAGTATTTT; abundance: .; v_gene: TRBV11-2; d_gene: TRBD1; j_gene: TRBJ2-3
CDR3aa: CASSSQGGGSYEQYF; CDR3nt: TGTGCCAGCTCGAGCCAAGGGGGAGGCTCCTACGAGCAGTACTTC; abundance: .; v_gene: TRBV18; d_gene: .; j_gene: TRBJ2-7
CDR3aa: CASSKARREEKLFF; CDR3nt: TGTGCCAGCAGCAAAGCCCGCAGGGAAGAAAAACTGTTTTTT; abundance: .; v_gene: TRBV21-1; d_gene: .; j_gene: TRBJ1-4
CDR3aa: CASSLVPGATIEQFF; CDR3nt: TGTGCCAGCAGCTTGGTTCCGGGGGCGACTATTGAGCAGTTCTTC; abundance: few; v_gene: TRBV5-6; d_gene: .; j_gene: TRBJ2-1
CDR3aa: CASSLAGTRGETQYF; CDR3nt: TGTGCCAGCAGCTTAGCTGGCACCCGGGGAGAGACCCAGTACTTC; abundance: .; v_gene: TRBV7-9; d_gene: .; j_gene: TRBJ2-5
CDR3aa: CASSQGRLNTEAFF; CDR3nt: TGTGCCAGCAGTCAGGGACGGCTGAACACTGAAGCTTTCTTT; abundance: .; v_gene: TRBV6-5; d_gene: .; j_gene: TRBJ1-1
CDR3aa: CSALQGLSNYGYTF; CDR3nt: TGCAGCGCACTACAGGGCCTCTCTAACTATGGCTACACCTTC; abundance: .; v_gene: TRBV29-1; d_gene: .; j_gene: TRBJ1-2
CDR3aa: CASSHDSYEQYF; CDR3nt: TGTGCCAGCAGCCACGACTCGTACGAGCAGTACTTC; abundance: .; v_gene: TRBV11-1; d_gene: .; j_gene: TRBJ2-7
CDR3aa: CASSPGGYNQPQHF; CDR3nt: TGTGCCAGCAGCCCCGGGGGCTACAATCAGCCCCAGCATTTT; abundance: .; v_gene: TRBV5-6; d_gene: .; j_gene: TRBJ1-5
CDR3aa: CASSPPGQIYNEQFF; CDR3nt: TGTGCCAGCTCACCTCCCGGACAGATTTACAATGAGCAGTTCTTC; abundance: .; v_gene: TRBV18; d_gene: .; j_gene: TRBJ2-1
CDR3aa: CASSPKTGFSTDTQYF; CDR3nt: TGCGCCAGCAGCCCGAAGACAGGCTTTTCCACAGATACGCAGTATTTT; abundance: few; v_gene: TRBV5-1; d_gene: .; j_gene: TRBJ2-3
CDR3aa: CASSPVGSKRYGYTF; CDR3nt: TGCGCCAGCAGCCCGGTGGGTTCCAAAAGATATGGCTACACCTTC; abundance: .; v_gene: TRBV4-1; d_gene: .; j_gene: TRBJ1-2
CDR3aa: CASSGLNNSPLHF; CDR3nt: TGTGCCAGCTCGGGTCTTAATAATTCACCCCTCCACTTT; abundance: .; v_gene: TRBV6-6; d_gene: .; j_gene: TRBJ1-6
CDR3aa: CASSFSSTDTQYF; CDR3nt: TGTGCCAGCAGCTTCAGTAGCACAGATACGCAGTATTTT; abundance: .; v_gene: TRBV7-6; d_gene: .; j_gene: TRBJ2-3
CDR3aa: CASSLGRGPNTGELFF; CDR3nt: TGTGCCAGCAGCCTTGGGAGGGGGCCCAACACCGGGGAGCTGTTTTTT; abundance: .; v_gene: TRBV9; d_gene: .; j_gene: TRBJ2-2